The 8 T cell receptor gamma chains in this list originate from one sample, sequenced in a study of fetal and pediatric gammadelta thymocytes. Fetal thymuses came from elective pregnancy terminations at roughly 14 to 22 weeks gestation. TCRdb redid the clone calls on the reads with CATT. The sample has about 520 gamma-chain clones, around 4.6% seen once; the top ten hold over 45%. Sequenced: non-Vgamma9Vdelta2 gamma-delta T cells from the thymus. Sample subset: CD3+gammadeltaTCR+ thymocytes not co-expressing Vgamma9 and Vdelta2. These receptors all come from a human fetus.

The rearrangement joins TRGV3 to TRGJP2. In the absence of a J gene in TCRdb, the DNA was matched to germline to assign it here. This CDR3 is 15 amino acids long. Trimming took 0 bases from V and 3 from J; bases not matched to a gene: 4. Germline assignment: CDR1 VTNTFY and CDR2 YDVSTARD (reference sequence). CDR3 sequence reads: CATWDRRGSDWIKTF. The DNA for the CDR3 is TGTGCCACCTGGGACAGGCGGGGTAGTGATTGGATCAAGACGTTT.

About this clone itself: Since a much larger clone is just one base distant, this may be a read error. This chain joins TRGV10 and TRGJP1. TRGV10 is assigned to the ORF class and has an uncertain function. The junction had 1 base not matched to a gene; V was cut back by 8 bases and J by 3 bases. The CDR3 contains 12 residues. CDR3 protein: CAAWATGWFKIF. DNA for the CDR3: TGTGCTGCGTGGGCCACTGGTTGGTTCAAGATATTT.

The chain carries TRGV9 and TRGJP. Matching the DNA to germline supplied the J gene, which TCRdb does not give. Germline V gene data show CDR1 as GITISATS and CDR2 as ISYDGTV (reference sequence). J gave up 9 bases and V 0 bases, and 2 bases lay outside the gene matches. This CDR3 is built from 15 residues. CDR3 sequence reads: CALWEVLLGKKIKVF. The CDR3 nucleotides read TGTGCCTTGTGGGAGGTGCTGTTGGGCAAAAAAATCAAGGTATTT.

Concerning this clone: TCRdb records a much larger clone's protein for this DNA, with a difference at residue 5 that likely arises from a read error; the protein given is the translation of the DNA. The chain joins TRGV4 to TRGJ1 or TRGJ2. This CDR3 comprises 13 residues. Germline lookup yields CDR1 EGSTGY and CDR2 YDSYTSSV. V dropped 6 bases and J dropped 1; count of bases not matched to a gene: 6. The CDR3 loop is CATWNENYYKKLF. The CDR3 region has the DNA TGTGCCACCTGGAATGAAAATTATTATAAGAAACTCTTT.

Judged by abundance, this clone is large (0.1 to 1%). The V and J genes are TRGV10 and TRGJ1 or TRGJ2. TRGV10 is an open reading frame whose function is uncertain. The CDR3 sequence is 13 residues long. J gave up 1 base and V 8 bases, and 6 bases lay outside the gene matches. As DNA, the CDR3 is TGTGCTGCGTGGGATTATAATTATTATAAGAAACTCTTT. As protein: CAAWDYNYYKKLF.

In the case of this clone: Since a much larger clone is just one base distant, this may be a read error. This chain uses TRGV2 with TRGJ1 or TRGJ2. This CDR3 has 12 residues. After removal of 0 bases from V and 5 bases from J, the junction contained 1 base not matched to a gene. Germline CDR1 is EGSNGY and CDR2 is YDSYNSKV. The CDR3 coding sequence is TGTGCCACCTGGGACGGGCATTATAAGAAACTCTTT. Protein sequence: CATWDGHYKKLF.

This clone was seen a few times. The chain couples TRGV11 to TRGJP1. TRGV11 is known as an ORF, though its function is uncertain. Trimming removed 1 base from V and 1 base from J; junction bases left unmatched: 0. CDR3 length: 15 amino acids. In nucleotides, the CDR3 is TGTGCCTGCTGGATTAGGCATACCACTGGTTGGTTCAAGATATTT. It yields the protein CACWIRHTTGWFKIF.

Sample share makes this clone large. The same CDR3 arises from other DNA sequences in this sample as well. The chain uses TRGV4 and TRGJ1 or TRGJ2. The junction had 0 bases not matched to a gene; V was cut back by 0 bases and J by 4 bases. The CDR3 loop spans 12 amino acids. Germline loops: CDR1 EGSTGY, CDR2 YDSYTSSV. CDR3 region: CATWDGYYKKLF. As DNA, the CDR3 is TGTGCCACCTGGGATGGGTATTATAAGAAACTCTTT.